The next 21 T cell receptor beta chains were all read from a single sample in a study of blood T cell repertoires in COVID-19. The repertoire was sequenced with immunoSEQ multiplex PCR; TCRdb's copy has only in-frame clones and lacks some. In the table there are some 270,000 clones, around 90% of which are singletons. Sequencing was carried out using PBMCs or T cells enriched from blood (not recorded which). These receptors all stem from a woman aged 40 to 50 who had recovered from COVID-19.

The V and J genes are TRBV5-1 and TRBJ2-5, with TRBD2 identical over 10 bases. Trimming at V came to 4 bases and at J to 2 bases, leaving 5 bases not matched to a gene. Germline V gene sequence: CDR1 SGHRS, CDR2 YFSETQ. This CDR3 spans 15 amino acids. CDR3 sequence (DNA): TGCGCCAGCAGCCCAGCGGGAGGGCCACAAGAGACCCAGTACTTC. Amino acid sequence: CASSPAGGPQETQYF.

The rearrangement joins TRBV9 to TRBJ2-3; no definite D call. This CDR3 contains 13 residues. V lost 2 bases, J lost 0 bases, and 4 bases lay in between. The germline V gene encodes CDR1 SGDLS and CDR2 YYNGEE. The CDR3 here is CASSVVSTDTQYF. The DNA of the CDR3 is TGTGCCAGCAGCGTTGTAAGCACAGATACGCAGTATTTT.

The rearrangement links TRBV19 to TRBJ1-2, with D unresolved. V lost 5 bases to trimming and J lost 4 bases, with 14 bases between them. CDR3 length: 14 amino acids. Germline loops: CDR1 LNHDA, CDR2 SQIVND (reference sequence). This CDR3 is CASSPLETGYGYTF. CDR3 sequence (DNA): TGTGCCAGTAGTCCCCTTGAGACGGGCTATGGCTACACCTTC.

J is TRBJ1-2 and V is TRBV5-1, with D possibly TRBD1 on 5 matching bases. Germline CDR1 reads SGHRS; CDR2 reads YFSETQ. This CDR3 spans 14 amino acids. V dropped 4 bases and J dropped 6 bases, with 16 bases sitting between them. The CDR3 sequence is CASSHGGLGDGYTF. The CDR3 bases are TGCGCCAGCAGCCACGGGGGTCTTGGTGATGGCTACACCTTC. Full variable domain (outside the CDR3, taken from reference TRBV5-1 and TRBJ1-2): KAGVTQTPRYLIKTRGQQVTLSCSPISGHRSVSWYQQTPGQGLQFLFEYFSETQRNKGNFPGRFSGRQFSNSRSEMNVSTLELGDSALYLCASSHGGLGDGYTFGSGTRLTVV.

The chain links TRBV9 to TRBJ2-3, with D maybe TRBD2 (5 bases). The CDR3 totals 14 residues. Germline CDR1 SGDLS, CDR2 YYNGEE. V shed 3 bases and J shed 0 bases, with 8 bases lying between them. The CDR3 sequence: CASSAQRSTDTQYF. In nucleotides, the CDR3 is TGTGCCAGCAGCGCTCAGCGGAGCACAGATACGCAGTATTTT. Drawing the rest from reference TRBV9 and TRBJ2-3, the complete variable domain is DSGVTQTPKHLITATGQRVTLRCSPRSGDLSVYWYQQSLDQGLQFLIQYYNGEERAKGNILERFSAQQFPDLHSELNLSSLELGDSALYFCASSAQRSTDTQYFGPGTRLTVL.

This rearrangement joins TRBV9 to TRBJ2-1, with unresolved D. V was clipped by 2 bases and J by 3 bases, with 9 bases between them. Germline V lookup: CDR1 SGDLS, CDR2 YYNGEE. The CDR3 totals 14 residues. Here the CDR3 DNA reads TGTGCCAGCAGCGTTCGTCAGGACTACAATGAGCAGTTCTTC. It specifies CASSVRQDYNEQFF.

This clone was seen a handful of times. This chain joins TRBV12-2 and TRBJ2-5; TRBD1, the table's D call, was not compared with the DNA. TRBV12-2 is a recognized pseudogene. The CDR3 is made up of 17 amino acids. The CDR3 bases are TGTGCAAGTCGCCGTGAACCGGGACAGTTGTACCAAGAGACCCAGTACTTC. Protein product: CASRREPGQLYQETQYF.

In this sample, this clone turned up once. This chain links TRBV6-6 with TRBJ2-1; D ambiguous. Trimming removed 5 bases from V and 0 bases from J, with 17 bases in between. The CDR3 has 17 residues. CDR1 MNHNY and CDR2 SVGAGI come from the germline V gene (reference sequence). In nucleotides, the CDR3 is TGTGCCAGCAGTCCTCCCGGCGGCCAGAGCTCCTACAATGAGCAGTTCTTC. Protein sequence: CASSPPGGQSSYNEQFF.

This chain links TRBV12-3 or TRBV12-4 with TRBJ1-4; D remains ambiguous. The CDR3 is 13 residues long. Between the trimmed V and J ends, which lost 3 bases and 3 bases, there was a span of 5 bases. DNA for the CDR3: TGTGCCAGCAGTTTCAGGTCTAATGAAAAACTGTTTTTT. It specifies CASSFRSNEKLFF.

This clone turned up a few times. The rearrangement joins TRBV7-8 to TRBJ1-3; D gene uncertain. CDR3 size: 13 residues. Looked up from germline, CDR1 is SGHVS and CDR2 is FQNEAQ. V was shortened by 5 bases and J by 4 bases, with 9 bases between the two germline ends. The CDR3 reads CASSPGYGNTIYF. CDR3 nucleotide sequence: TGTGCCAGCAGCCCAGGATACGGAAACACCATATATTTT.

This clone appeared once. An end of the junction differs from the germline gene, which may be a read error. V and J are TRBV6-5 and TRBJ1-4; 8 nucleotides agree with TRBD1. The CDR3 covers 11 residues. Germline V lookup: CDR1 MNHEY, CDR2 SVGAGI. CDR3 residues: CASSYLGQAIF. The CDR3, as DNA: TGTGCCAGCAGCTACCTGGGACAGGCGATCTTT.

V and J are TRBV11-2 and TRBJ1-1; 8 bases align to TRBD1. CDR3 length: 16 amino acids. J lost 6 bases, V lost 3 bases, and 12 bases had no gene match. The germline V gene has CDR1 SGHAT and CDR2 FQNNGV. The CDR3 sequence is CASSLEVTGASSEAFF. The CDR3 DNA sequence: TGTGCCAGCAGCTTGGAAGTGACAGGGGCGAGCTCTGAAGCTTTCTTT.

This rearrangement joins TRBV7-2 to TRBJ2-1; 13 positions match TRBD2. V shed 1 base and J 12 bases; nucleotides not matched to a gene: 9. The germline V gene has CDR1 SGHTA and CDR2 FQGNSA. CDR3 length: 16 residues. As DNA, the CDR3 is TGTGCCAGCAGCTTAGATGCTGGGACTAGCGGGAAGGTGCAGTTCTTC. Encoded protein: CASSLDAGTSGKVQFF.

The V and J genes are TRBV7-9 and TRBJ1-2; D ambiguous. Looked up from germline, CDR1 is SEHNR and CDR2 is FQNEAQ (reference sequence). The CDR3 is 13 residues long. V was pared by 3 bases and J by 7 bases, with 12 bases between. The CDR3 here is CASSFRGGFGYTF. The CDR3 DNA is TGTGCCAGCAGCTTCCGGGGAGGCTTTGGCTACACCTTC.

This chain uses TRBV11-2 with TRBJ1-2, with a weak D call TRBD1 (5 bases). Trimming removed 6 bases at V and 10 bases at J, with 18 bases between. The CDR3 length is 13 residues. Germline V gene sequence: CDR1 SGHAT, CDR2 FQNNGV. Written as DNA, the CDR3 is TGTGCCAGCAGTTGGGGGGGGGTCCCAAACTACACCTTC. This encodes CASSWGGVPNYTF.

The table lists this clone with a count of one. The genes are TRBV12-5 and TRBJ1-2; no reliable D call. This CDR3 comprises 18 residues. Trimming shortened V by 0 bases and J by 5 bases, and 22 bases separated the two germline ends. The germline V gene has CDR1 LGHNT and CDR2 FRNRAP. CDR3 region: CASGLVRFPLLPIYGYTF. Written as DNA, the CDR3 is TGTGCTAGTGGTTTGGTACGGTTTCCCCTTCTCCCCATTTATGGCTACACCTTC.

The J gene is TRBJ2-2, the V gene TRBV9, with 9 positions matching TRBD2. Trimming took 0 bases from V and 7 from J; bases not matched to a gene: 19. Germline assignment: CDR1 SGDLS and CDR2 YYNGEE. CDR3 length: 20 amino acids. CDR3: CASSVGGTSFSWGTVGELFF. CDR3 in DNA: TGTGCCAGCAGCGTAGGGGGGACTAGCTTCTCTTGGGGAACGGTCGGGGAGCTGTTTTTT.

V is TRBV7-2 and J is TRBJ1-1; 9 positions match TRBD1. Germline values: CDR1 SGHTA, CDR2 FQGNSA. The CDR3 totals 14 residues. V lost 1 base to trimming and J lost 8 bases; unmatched junction nucleotides: 5. The CDR3 nucleotides are TGTGCCAGCAGCTTAGGGCGACAGGGGGGGGAAGCTTTCTTT. Its protein product is CASSLGRQGGEAFF.

This clone was recorded only once. In DNA, the CDR3 is TGTGCCAGCAGTGCCCAACAGGGGAGCTATGGCTACACCTTC. It is translated as CASSAQQGSYGYTF. The rearrangement uses TRBV6-4 and TRBJ1-2, with 7 bases lining up with TRBD1. The CDR3 consists of 14 residues. V trimming: 4 bases; J trimming: 4 bases; junction bases outside the gene matches: 6. The germline CDR1 and CDR2 sequences are MRHNA and SNTAGT.

This clone has just a few counts. The chain employs TRBV5-1 and TRBJ2-2, with a weak D call TRBD1 (5 bases). The germline V gene has CDR1 SGHRS and CDR2 YFSETQ. The CDR3 runs to 15 residues. V shed 5 bases and J shed 7 bases, with 18 bases lying between them. The CDR3 DNA reads as TGCGCCAGCAGGTCGACAGAATTTCACCGCGGGGAGCTGTTTTTT. Protein product: CASRSTEFHRGELFF.

The chain combines TRBV19 with TRBJ2-2, with 9 bases lining up with TRBD1. This CDR3 comprises 17 residues. After removal of 4 bases from V and 0 bases from J, the junction contained 6 bases not matched to a gene. Germline CDR1 reads LNHDA; CDR2 reads SQIVND (reference sequence). CDR3 sequence (DNA): TGTGCCAGTAGTAGCGGACAGGGGCTCGCGAACACCGGGGAGCTGTTTTTT. It codes for CASSSGQGLANTGELFF.